This T cell receptor (beta chain) was obtained from a study of shared T cell receptors in the human thymus. Clones were read by immunoSEQ multiplex PCR, and TCRdb kept only the in-frame ones, dropping some. The sample yields about 660,000 clones, roughly 88% seen once. V lost 5 bases, J lost 3 bases, and 10 bases stayed unmatched. This CDR3 has 18 amino acids. Per the germline V gene, CDR1 is MDHEN and CDR2 is SYDVKM. These data were also filed under a second study, of human thymus T cells.

Sample: thymocytes. This TCR was recovered from a boy under two years old with a congenital heart defect. The rearrangement uses TRBV28 and TRBJ2-2, with 12 bases lining up with TRBD2. CDR3 coding DNA: TGTGCCAGCAGTCCGCGACTAGCGGGAGTCGAATACACCGGGGAGCTGTTTTTT. This encodes CASSPRLAGVEYTGELFF.